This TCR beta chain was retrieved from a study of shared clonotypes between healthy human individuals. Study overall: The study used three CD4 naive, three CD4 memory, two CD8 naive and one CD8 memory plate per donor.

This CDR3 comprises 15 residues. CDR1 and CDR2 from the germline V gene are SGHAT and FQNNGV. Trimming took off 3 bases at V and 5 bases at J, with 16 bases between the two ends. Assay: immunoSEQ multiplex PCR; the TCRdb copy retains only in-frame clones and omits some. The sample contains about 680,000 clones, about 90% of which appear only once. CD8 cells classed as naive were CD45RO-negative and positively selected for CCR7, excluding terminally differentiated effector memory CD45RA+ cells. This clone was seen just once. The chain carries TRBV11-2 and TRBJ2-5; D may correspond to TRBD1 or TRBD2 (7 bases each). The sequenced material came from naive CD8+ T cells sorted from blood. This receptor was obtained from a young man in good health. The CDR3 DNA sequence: TGTGCCAGCAGCTTGGGAGGGGGCGTATCGGAGACCCAGTACTTC. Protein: CASSLGGGVSETQYF.